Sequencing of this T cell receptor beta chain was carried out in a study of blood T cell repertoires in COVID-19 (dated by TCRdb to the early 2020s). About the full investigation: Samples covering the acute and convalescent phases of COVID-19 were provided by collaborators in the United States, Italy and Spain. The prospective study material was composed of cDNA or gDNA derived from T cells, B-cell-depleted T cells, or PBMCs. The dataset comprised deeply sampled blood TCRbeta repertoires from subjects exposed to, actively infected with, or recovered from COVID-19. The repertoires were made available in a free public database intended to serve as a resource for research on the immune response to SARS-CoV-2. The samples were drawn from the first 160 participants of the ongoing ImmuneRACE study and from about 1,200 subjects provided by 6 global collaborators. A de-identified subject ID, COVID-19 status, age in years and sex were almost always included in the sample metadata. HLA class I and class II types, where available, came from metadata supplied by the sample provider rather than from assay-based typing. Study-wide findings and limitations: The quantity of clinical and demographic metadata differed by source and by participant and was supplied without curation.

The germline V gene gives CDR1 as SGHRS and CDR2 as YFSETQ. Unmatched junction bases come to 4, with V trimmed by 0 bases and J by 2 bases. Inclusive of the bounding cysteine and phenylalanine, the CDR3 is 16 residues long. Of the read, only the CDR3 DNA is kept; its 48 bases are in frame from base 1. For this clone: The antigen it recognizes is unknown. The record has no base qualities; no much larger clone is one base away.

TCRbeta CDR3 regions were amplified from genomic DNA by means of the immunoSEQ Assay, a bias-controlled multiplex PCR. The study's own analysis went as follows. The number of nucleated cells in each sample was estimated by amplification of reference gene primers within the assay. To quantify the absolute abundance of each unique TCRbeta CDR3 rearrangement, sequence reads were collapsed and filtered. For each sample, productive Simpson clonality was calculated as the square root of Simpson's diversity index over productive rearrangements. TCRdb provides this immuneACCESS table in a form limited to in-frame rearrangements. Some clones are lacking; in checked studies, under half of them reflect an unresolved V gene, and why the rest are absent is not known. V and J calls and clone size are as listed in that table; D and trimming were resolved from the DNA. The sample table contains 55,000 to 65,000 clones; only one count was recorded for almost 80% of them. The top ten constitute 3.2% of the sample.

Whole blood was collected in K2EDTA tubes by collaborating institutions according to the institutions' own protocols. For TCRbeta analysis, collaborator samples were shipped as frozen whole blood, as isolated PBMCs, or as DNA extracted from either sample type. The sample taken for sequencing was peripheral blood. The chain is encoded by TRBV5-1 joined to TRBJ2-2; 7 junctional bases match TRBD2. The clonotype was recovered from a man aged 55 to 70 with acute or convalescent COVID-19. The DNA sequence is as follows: TGCGCCAGCAGCTTGGGCATAGCGGGCAACACCGGGGAGCTGTTTTTT. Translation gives CASSLGIAGNTGELFF.